This T cell receptor beta chain was profiled in a study of identical twins. Every sampled donor was Caucasian and healthy. Study results and limitations: In cord blood, abundant beta clonotypes had fewer insertions; memory showed no trend. Where out-of-frame alpha sequences were twin-shared, they showed excess low generation probability.

In TCRdb, the 5' RACE reads were re-called with MiXCR into one record per CDR3 protein. The table shows about 890,000 distinct CDR3 sequences, with 10% to 15% occurring only once. Trimming left V 5 bases short and J 6 bases short, with 17 bases between. This CDR3 comprises 14 residues. This clonotype was picked up many times. Its specificity is unknown. This same sample was also part of a study on yellow fever vaccine responses in identical twins.

The TCR was taken from a woman aged 18-29 years in good health. Sequenced sample: PBMCs. The rearrangement links TRBV12-3 or TRBV12-4 to TRBJ2-7; possible D gene TRBD1, 7 bases. CDR3 loop: CASSPQRQGGEQYF. CDR3 nucleotide sequence: TGTGCCAGCAGTCCACAACGACAGGGAGGCGAGCAGTACTTC.